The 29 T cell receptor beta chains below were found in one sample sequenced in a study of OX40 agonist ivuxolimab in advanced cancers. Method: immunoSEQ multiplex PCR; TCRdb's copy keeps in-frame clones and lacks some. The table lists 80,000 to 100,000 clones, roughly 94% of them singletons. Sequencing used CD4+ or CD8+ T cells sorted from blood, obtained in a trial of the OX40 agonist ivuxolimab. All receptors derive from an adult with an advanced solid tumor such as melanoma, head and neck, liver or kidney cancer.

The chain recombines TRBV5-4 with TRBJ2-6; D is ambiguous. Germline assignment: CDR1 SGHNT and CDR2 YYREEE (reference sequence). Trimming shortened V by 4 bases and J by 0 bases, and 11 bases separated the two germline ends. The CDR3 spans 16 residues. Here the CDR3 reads CASSLDRSSGANVLTF. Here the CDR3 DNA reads TGTGCCAGCAGCCTGGACCGGAGCTCTGGGGCCAACGTCCTGACTTTC.

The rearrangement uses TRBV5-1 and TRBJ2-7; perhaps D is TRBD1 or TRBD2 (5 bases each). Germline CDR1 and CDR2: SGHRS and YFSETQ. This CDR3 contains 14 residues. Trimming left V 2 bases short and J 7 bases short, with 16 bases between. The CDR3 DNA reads TGCGCCAGCAGCTTAAATCGGGGCTCGGGTGAGCAGTACTTC. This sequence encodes CASSLNRGSGEQYF.

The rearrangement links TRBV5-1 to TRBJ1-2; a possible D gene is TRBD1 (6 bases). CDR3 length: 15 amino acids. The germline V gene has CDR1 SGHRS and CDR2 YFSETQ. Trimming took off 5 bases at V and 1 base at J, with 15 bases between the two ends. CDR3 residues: CASRAGAPDNYGYTF. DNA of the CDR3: TGCGCCAGCAGGGCAGGGGCCCCTGATAACTATGGCTACACCTTC.

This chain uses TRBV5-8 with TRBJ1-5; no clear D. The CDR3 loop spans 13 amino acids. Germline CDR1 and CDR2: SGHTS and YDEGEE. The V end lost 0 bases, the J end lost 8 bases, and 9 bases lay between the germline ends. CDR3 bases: TGTGCCAGCAGCTTGGAGGGAGGGAAGCCCCAGCATTTT. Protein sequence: CASSLEGGKPQHF.

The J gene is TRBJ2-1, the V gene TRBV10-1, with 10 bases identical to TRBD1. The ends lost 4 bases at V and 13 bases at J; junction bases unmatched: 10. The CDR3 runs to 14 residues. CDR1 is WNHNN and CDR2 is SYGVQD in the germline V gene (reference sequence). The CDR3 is CASSGYRDRGLQFF. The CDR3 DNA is TGCGCCAGCAGTGGATACCGGGACAGGGGATTACAGTTCTTC.

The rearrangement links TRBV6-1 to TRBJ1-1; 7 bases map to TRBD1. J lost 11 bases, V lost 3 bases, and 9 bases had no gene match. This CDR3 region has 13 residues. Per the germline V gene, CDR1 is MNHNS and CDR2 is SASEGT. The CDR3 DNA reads TGTGCCAGCAGTGATAGACAGGGAACGAGGGCTTTCTTT. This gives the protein CASSDRQGTRAFF.

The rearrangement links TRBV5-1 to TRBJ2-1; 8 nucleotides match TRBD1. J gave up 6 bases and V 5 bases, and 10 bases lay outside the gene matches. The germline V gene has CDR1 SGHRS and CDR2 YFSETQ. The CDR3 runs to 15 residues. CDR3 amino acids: CASSFGQGKGNEQFF. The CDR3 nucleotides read TGCGCCAGCAGTTTCGGACAGGGAAAGGGCAATGAGCAGTTCTTC.

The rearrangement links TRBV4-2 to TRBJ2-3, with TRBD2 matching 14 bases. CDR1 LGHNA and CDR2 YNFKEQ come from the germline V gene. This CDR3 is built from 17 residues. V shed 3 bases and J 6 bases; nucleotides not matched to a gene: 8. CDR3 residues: CASSQTSGGDRADTQYF. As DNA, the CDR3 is TGTGCCAGCAGCCAGACTAGCGGGGGGGACAGGGCGGATACGCAGTATTTT.

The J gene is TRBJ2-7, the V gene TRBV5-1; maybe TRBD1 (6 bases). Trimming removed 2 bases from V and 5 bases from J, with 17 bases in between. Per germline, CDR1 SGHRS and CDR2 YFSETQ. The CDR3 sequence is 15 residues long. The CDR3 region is CASSLGSAQGNEQYF. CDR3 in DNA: TGCGCCAGCAGCTTAGGTTCGGCCCAGGGGAACGAGCAGTACTTC.

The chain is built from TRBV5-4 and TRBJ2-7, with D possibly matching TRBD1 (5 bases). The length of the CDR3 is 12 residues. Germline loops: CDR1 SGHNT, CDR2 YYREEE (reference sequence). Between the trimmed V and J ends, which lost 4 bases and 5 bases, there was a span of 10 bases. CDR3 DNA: TGTGCCAGCAGCCAGGGCTGGGACGAGCAGTACTTC. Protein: CASSQGWDEQYF.

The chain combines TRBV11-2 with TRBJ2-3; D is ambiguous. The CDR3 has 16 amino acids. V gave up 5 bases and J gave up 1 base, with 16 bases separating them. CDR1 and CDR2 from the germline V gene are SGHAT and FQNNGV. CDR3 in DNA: TGTGCCAGCAGCCCCGGTACCTTGACGGGCACAGATACGCAGTATTTT. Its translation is CASSPGTLTGTDTQYF.

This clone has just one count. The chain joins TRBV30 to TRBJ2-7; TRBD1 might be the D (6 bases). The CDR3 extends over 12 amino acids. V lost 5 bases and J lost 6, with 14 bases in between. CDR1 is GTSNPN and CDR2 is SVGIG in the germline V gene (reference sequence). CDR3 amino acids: CAWQIQGFEQYF. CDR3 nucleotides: TGTGCCTGGCAAATACAGGGCTTCGAGCAGTACTTC.

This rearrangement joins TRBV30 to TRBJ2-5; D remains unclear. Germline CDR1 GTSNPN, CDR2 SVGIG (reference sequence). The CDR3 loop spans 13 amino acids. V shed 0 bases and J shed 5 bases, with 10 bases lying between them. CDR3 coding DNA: TGTGCCTGGAGTGTACGTGGATCTGAGACCCAGTACTTC. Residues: CAWSVRGSETQYF.

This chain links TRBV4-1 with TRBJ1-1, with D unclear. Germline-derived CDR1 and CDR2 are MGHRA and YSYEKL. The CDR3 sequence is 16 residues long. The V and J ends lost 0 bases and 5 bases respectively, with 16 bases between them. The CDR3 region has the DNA TGCGCCAGCAGCCAAGATTCTCTTGCGGCCAATACTGAAGCTTTCTTT. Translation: CASSQDSLAANTEAFF.

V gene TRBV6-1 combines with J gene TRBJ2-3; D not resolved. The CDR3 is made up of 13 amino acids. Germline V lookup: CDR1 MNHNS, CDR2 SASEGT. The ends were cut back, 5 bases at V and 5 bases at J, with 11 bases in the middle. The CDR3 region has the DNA TGTGCCAGCAGTTCCGCAGGTAGAGATACGCAGTATTTT. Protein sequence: CASSSAGRDTQYF.

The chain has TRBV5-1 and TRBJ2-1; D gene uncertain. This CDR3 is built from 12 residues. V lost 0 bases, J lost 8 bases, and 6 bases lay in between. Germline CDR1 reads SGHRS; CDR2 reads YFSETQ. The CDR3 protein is CASSLDSHEQFF. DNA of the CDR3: TGCGCCAGCAGCTTGGACAGTCATGAGCAGTTCTTC.

CDR3 sequence reads: CAWSVRGAGELFF. The DNA of the CDR3 is TGTGCCTGGAGTGTAAGGGGGGCCGGGGAGCTGTTTTTT. This rearrangement joins TRBV30 to TRBJ2-2, with D perhaps assigned TRBD1 or TRBD2 (6 bases each). The CDR3 has 13 residues. Germline-derived CDR1 and CDR2 are GTSNPN and SVGIG (reference sequence). The V gene lost 0 bases and the J gene lost 6 bases, with 8 bases spanning the gap.

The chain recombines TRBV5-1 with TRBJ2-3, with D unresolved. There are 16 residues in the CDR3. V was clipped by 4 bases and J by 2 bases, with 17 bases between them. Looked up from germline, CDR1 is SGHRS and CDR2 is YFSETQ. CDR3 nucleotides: TGCGCCAGCAGCCCTAGAAAGGACGCCACCACAGATACGCAGTATTTT. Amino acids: CASSPRKDATTDTQYF.

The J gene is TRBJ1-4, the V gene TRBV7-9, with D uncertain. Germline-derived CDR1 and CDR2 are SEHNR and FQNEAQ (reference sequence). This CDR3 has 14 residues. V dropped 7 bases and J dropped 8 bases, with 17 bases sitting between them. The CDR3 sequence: CASTTMGLGEKLFF. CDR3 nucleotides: TGTGCCAGCACGACCATGGGGTTAGGGGAAAAACTGTTTTTT. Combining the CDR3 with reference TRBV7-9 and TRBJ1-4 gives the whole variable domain DTGVSQNPRHKITKRGQNVTFRCDPISEHNRLYWYRQTLGQGPEFLTYFQNEAQLEKSRLLSDRFSAERPKGSFSTLEIQRTEQGDSAMYLCASTTMGLGEKLFFGSGTQLSVL.

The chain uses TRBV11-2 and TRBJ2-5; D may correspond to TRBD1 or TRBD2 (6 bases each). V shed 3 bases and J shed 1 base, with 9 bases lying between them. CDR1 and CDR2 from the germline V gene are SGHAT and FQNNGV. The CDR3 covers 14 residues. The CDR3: CASSFGGGQETQYF. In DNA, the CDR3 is TGTGCCAGCAGCTTCGGGGGCGGCCAAGAGACCCAGTACTTC.

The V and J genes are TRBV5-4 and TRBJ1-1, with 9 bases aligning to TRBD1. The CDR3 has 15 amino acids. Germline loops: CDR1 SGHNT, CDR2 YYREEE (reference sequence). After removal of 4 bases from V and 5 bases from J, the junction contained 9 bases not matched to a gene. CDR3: CASSPVQGAWTEAFF. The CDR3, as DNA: TGTGCCAGCAGCCCCGTACAGGGGGCCTGGACTGAAGCTTTCTTT.

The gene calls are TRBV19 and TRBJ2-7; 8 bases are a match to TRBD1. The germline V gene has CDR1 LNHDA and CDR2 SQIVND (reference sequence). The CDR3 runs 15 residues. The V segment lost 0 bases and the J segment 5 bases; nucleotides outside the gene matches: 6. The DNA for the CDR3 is TGTGCCAGTAGTATAGATCGACAGGGGATCCACGAGCAGTACTTC. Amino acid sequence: CASSIDRQGIHEQYF. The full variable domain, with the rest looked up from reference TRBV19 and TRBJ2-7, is DGGITQSPKYLFRKEGQNVTLSCEQNLNHDAMYWYRQDPGQGLRLIYYSQIVNDFQKGDIAEGYSVSREKKESFPLTVTSAQKNPTAFYLCASSIDRQGIHEQYFGPGTRLTVT.

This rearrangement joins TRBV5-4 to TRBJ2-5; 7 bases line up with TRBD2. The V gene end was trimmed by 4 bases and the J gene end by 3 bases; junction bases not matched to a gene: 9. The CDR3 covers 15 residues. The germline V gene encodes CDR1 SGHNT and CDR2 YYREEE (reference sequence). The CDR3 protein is CASSPYWRGKETQYF. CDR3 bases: TGTGCCAGCAGCCCCTATTGGCGGGGGAAAGAGACCCAGTACTTC.

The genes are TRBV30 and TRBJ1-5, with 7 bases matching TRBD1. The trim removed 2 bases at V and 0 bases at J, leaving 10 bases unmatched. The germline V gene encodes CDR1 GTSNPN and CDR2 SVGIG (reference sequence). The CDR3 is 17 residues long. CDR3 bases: TGTGCCTGGAGTCCCCAAAGGGGGCCGTATAGCAATCAGCCCCAGCATTTT. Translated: CAWSPQRGPYSNQPQHF.

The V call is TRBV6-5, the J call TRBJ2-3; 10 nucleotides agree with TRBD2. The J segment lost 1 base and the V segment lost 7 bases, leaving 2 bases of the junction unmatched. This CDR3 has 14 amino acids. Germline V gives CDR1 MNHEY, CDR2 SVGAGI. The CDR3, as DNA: TGTGCCAGCAAAACTAGCGGGGGCACAGATACGCAGTATTTT. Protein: CASKTSGGTDTQYF.

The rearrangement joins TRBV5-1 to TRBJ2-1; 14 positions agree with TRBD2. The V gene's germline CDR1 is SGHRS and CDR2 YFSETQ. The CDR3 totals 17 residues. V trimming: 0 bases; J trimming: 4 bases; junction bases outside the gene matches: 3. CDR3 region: CASSLVTSGRDYNEQFF. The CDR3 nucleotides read TGCGCCAGCAGCTTGGTGACTAGCGGGAGGGATTACAATGAGCAGTTCTTC.

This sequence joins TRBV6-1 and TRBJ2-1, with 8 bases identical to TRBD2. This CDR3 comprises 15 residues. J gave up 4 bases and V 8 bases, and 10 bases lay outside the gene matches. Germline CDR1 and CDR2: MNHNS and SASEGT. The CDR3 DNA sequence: TGTGCCAGCCGCCTCACTAGCGGAGCTTACAATGAGCAGTTCTTC. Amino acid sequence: CASRLTSGAYNEQFF.

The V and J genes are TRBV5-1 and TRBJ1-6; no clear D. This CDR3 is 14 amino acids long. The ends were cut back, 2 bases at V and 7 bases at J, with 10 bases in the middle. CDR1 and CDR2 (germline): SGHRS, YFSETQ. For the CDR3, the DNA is TGCGCCAGCAGCTTCAACGGAGGAAATTCACCCCTCCACTTT. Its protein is CASSFNGGNSPLHF.

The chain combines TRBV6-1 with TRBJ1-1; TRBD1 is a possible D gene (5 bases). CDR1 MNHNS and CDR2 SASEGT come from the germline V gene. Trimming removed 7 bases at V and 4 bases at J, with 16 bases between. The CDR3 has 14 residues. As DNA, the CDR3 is TGTGCCAGCAACATGGCTGGGGGGAGCACTGAAGCTTTCTTT. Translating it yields CASNMAGGSTEAFF.